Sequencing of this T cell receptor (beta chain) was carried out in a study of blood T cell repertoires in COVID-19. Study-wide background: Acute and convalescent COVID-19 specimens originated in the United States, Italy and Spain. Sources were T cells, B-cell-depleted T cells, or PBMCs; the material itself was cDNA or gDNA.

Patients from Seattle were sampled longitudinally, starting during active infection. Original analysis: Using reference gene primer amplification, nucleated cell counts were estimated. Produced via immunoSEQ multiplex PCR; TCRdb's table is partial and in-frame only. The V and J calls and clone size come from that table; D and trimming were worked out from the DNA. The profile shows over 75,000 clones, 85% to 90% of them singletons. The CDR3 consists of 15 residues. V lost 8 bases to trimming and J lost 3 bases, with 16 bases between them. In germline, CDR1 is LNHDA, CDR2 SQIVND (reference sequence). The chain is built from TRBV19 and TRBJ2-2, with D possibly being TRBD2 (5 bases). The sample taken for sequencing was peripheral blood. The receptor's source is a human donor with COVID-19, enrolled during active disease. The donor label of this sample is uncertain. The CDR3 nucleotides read TGTGCCAGTTCTACGGGCCCCGGGGACACCGGGGAGCTGTTTTTT. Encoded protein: CASSTGPGDTGELFF.